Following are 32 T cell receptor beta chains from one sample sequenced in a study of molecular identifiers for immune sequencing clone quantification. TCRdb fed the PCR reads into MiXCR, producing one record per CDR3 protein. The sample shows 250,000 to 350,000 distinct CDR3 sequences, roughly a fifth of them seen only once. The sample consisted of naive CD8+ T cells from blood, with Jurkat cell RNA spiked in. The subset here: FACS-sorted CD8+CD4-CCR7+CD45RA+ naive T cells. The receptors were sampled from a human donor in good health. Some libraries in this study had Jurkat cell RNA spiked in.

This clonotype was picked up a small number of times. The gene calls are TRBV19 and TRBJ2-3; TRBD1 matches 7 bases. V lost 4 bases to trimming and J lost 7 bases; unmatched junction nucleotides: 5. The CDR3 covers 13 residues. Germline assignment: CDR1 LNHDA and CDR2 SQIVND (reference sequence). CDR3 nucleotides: TGTGCCAGTAGTAAAACAGGGGCTCATACGCAGTATTTT. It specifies CASSKTGAHTQYF. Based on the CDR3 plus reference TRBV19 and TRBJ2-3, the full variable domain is DGGITQSPKYLFRKEGQNVTLSCEQNLNHDAMYWYRQDPGQGLRLIYYSQIVNDFQKGDIAEGYSVSREKKESFPLTVTSAQKNPTAFYLCASSKTGAHTQYFGPGTRLTVL.

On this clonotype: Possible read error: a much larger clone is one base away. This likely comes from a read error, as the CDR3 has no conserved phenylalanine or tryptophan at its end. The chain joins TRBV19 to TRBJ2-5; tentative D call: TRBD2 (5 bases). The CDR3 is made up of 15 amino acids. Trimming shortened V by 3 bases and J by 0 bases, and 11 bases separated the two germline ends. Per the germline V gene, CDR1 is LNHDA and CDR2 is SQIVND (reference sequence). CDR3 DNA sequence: TGTGCCAGTAGTATTGCCGGGATTGACCAAGAGACCCAGTACTCC. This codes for CASSIAGIDQETQYS.

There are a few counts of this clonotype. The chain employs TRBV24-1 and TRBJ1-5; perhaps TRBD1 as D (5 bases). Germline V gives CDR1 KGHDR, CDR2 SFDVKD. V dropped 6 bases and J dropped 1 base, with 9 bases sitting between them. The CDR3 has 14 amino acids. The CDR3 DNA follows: TGTGCCACCAGTTCAGGGCACAGCAATCAGCCCCAGCATTTT. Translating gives CATSSGHSNQPQHF.

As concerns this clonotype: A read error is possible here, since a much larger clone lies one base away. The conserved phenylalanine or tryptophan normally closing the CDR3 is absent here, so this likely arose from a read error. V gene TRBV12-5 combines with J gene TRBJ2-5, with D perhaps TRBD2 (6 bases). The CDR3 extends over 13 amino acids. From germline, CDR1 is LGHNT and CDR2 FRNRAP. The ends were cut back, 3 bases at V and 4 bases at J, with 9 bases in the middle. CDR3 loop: CASGLLAGETQYS. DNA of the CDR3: TGTGCTAGTGGTTTACTAGCAGGAGAGACCCAGTACTCC.

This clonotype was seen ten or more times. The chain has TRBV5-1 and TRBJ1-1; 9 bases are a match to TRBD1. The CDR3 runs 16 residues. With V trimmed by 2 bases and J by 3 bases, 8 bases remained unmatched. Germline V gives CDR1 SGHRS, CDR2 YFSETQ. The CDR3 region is CASSFHGTGRYTEAFF. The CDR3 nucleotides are TGCGCCAGCAGCTTCCATGGGACAGGGAGGTACACTGAAGCTTTCTTT. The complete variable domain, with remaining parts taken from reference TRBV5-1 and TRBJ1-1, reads KAGVTQTPRYLIKTRGQQVTLSCSPISGHRSVSWYQQTPGQGLQFLFEYFSETQRNKGNFPGRFSGRQFSNSRSEMNVSTLELGDSALYLCASSFHGTGRYTEAFFGQGTRLTVV.

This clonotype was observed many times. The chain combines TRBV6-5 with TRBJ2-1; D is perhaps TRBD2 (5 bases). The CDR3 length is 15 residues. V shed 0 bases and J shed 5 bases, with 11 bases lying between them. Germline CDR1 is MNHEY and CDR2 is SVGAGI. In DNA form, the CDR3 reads TGTGCCAGCAGTTACTCCTTGACTAACAACAATGAGCAGTTCTTC. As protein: CASSYSLTNNNEQFF.

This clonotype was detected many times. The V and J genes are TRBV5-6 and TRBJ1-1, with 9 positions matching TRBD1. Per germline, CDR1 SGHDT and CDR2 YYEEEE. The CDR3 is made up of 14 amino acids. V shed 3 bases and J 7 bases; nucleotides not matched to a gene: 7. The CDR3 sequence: CASSYRQGGGEAFF. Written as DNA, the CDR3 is TGTGCCAGCAGCTATCGACAGGGGGGGGGTGAAGCTTTCTTT.

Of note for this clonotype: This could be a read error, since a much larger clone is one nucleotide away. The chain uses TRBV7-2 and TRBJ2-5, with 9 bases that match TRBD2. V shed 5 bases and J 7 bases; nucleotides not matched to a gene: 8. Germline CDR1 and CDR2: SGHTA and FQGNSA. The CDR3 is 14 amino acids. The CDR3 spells CASSPGLAGGTQYF. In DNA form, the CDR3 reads TGTGCCAGCAGCCCGGGACTAGCCGGAGGGACCCAGTACTTC.

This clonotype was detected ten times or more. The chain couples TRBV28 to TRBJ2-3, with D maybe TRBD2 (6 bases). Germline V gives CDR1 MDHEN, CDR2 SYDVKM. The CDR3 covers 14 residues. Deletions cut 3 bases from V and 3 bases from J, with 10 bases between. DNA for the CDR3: TGTGCCAGCAGTTTGATACGGGAGACAGATACGCAGTATTTT. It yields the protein CASSLIRETDTQYF. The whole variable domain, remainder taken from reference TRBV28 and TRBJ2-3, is DVKVTQSSRYLVKRTGEKVFLECVQDMDHENMFWYRQDPGLGLRLIYFSYDVKMKEKGDIPEGYSVSREKKERFSLILESASTNQTSMYLCASSLIRETDTQYFGPGTRLTVL.

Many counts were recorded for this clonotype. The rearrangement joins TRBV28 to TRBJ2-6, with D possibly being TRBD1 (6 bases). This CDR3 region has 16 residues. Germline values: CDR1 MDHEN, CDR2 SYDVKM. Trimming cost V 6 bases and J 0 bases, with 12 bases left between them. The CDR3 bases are TGTGCCAGCAGATATACAGGGTCCTCTGGGGCCAACGTCCTGACTTTC. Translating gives CASRYTGSSGANVLTF.

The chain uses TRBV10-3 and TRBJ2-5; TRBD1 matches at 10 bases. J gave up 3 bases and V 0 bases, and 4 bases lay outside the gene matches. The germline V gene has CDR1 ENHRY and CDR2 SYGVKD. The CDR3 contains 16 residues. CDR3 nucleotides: TGTGCCATCAGTGAGTCCGGGACAGGGGCTAAAGAGACCCAGTACTTC. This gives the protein CAISESGTGAKETQYF.

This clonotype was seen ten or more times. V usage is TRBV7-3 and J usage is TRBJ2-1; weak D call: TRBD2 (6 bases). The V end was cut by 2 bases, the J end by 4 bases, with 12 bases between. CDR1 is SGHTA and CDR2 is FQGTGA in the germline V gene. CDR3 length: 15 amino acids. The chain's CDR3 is CASSLGSSVYNEQFF. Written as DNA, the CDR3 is TGTGCCAGCAGCTTAGGTTCTAGCGTTTACAATGAGCAGTTCTTC.

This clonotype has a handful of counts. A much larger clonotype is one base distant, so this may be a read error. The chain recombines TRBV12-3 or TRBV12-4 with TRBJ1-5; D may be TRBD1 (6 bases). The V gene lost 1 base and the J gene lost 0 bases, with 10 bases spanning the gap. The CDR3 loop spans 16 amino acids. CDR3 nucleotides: TGTGCCAGCAGTTTAGGGGACAAATATAGCAATCAGCCCCAGCATTTT. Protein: CASSLGDKYSNQPQHF.

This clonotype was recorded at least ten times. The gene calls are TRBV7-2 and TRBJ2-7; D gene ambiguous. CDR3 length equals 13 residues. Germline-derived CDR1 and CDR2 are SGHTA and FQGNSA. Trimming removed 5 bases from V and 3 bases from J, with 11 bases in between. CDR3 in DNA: TGTGCCAGCAGCCCACCATCCCACTACGAGCAGTACTTC. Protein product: CASSPPSHYEQYF.

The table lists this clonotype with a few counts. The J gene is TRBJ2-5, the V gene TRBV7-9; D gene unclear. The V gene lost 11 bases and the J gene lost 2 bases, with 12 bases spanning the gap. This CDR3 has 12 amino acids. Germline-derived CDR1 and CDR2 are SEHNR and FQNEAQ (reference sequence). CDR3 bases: TGTGCCTCAACCCGGTATCAAGAGACCCAGTACTTC. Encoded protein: CASTRYQETQYF. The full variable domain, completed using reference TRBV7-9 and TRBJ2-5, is DTGVSQNPRHKITKRGQNVTFRCDPISEHNRLYWYRQTLGQGPEFLTYFQNEAQLEKSRLLSDRFSAERPKGSFSTLEIQRTEQGDSAMYLCASTRYQETQYFGPGTRLLVL.

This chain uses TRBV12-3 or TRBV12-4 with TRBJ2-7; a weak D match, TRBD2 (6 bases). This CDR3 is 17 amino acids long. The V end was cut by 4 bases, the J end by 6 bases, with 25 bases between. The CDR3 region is CASSSTNVVRTNSEQYF. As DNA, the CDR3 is TGTGCCAGCAGTTCAACAAACGTCGTTCGGACTAACAGCGAGCAGTACTTC.

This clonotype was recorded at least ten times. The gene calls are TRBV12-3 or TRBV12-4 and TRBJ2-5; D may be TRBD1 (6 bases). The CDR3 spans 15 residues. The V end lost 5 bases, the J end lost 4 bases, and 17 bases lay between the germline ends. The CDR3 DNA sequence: TGTGCCAGCAGTCAAACTACAGGGTCAGGAGAGACCCAGTACTTC. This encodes CASSQTTGSGETQYF.

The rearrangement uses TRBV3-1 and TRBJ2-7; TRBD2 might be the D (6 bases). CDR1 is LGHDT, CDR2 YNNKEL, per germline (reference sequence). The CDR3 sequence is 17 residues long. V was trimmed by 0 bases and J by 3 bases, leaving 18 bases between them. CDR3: CASSQDGGAVTHYEQYF. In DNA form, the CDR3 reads TGTGCCAGCAGCCAAGACGGCGGGGCCGTAACCCACTACGAGCAGTACTTC.

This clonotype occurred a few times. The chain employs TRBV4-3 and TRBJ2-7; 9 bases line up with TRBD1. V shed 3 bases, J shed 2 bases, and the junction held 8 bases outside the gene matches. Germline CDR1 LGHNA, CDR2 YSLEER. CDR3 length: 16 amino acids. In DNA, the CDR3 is TGCGCCAGCAGCCAGACCGGGACAGGGAGTGCCTACGAGCAGTACTTC. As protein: CASSQTGTGSAYEQYF.

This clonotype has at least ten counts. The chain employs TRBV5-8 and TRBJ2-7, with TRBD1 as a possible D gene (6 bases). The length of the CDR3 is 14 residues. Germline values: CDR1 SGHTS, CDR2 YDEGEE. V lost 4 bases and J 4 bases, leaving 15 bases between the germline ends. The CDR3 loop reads CASSPRQASYEQYF. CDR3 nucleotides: TGTGCCAGCAGCCCCCGACAGGCCAGTTACGAGCAGTACTTC.

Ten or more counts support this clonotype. In DNA form, the CDR3 reads TGTGCCAGCGAACAGGGGTCTGGGGCCAACGTCCTGACTTTC. Translating it yields CASEQGSGANVLTF. The rearrangement joins TRBV28 to TRBJ2-6; 7 nucleotides line up with TRBD1. In germline, CDR1 is MDHEN, CDR2 SYDVKM. Germline trimming cut 8 bases from V and 1 base from J; bases unmatched to any gene: 2. The CDR3 extends over 14 amino acids.

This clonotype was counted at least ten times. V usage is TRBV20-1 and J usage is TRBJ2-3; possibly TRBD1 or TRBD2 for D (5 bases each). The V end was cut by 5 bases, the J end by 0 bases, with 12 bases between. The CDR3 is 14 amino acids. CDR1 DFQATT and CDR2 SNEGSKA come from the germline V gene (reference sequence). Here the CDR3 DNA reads TGCAGTGCTGGGACGGGGATAAGCACAGATACGCAGTATTTT. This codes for CSAGTGISTDTQYF.

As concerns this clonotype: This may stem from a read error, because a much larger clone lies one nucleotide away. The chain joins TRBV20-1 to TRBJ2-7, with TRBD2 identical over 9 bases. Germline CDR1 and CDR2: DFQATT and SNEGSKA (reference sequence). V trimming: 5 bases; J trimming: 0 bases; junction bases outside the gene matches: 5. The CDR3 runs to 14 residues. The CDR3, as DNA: TGCAGTGCTGAAAGCGGGGGGATCTCCTACGAGCAGTACTTC. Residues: CSAESGGISYEQYF.

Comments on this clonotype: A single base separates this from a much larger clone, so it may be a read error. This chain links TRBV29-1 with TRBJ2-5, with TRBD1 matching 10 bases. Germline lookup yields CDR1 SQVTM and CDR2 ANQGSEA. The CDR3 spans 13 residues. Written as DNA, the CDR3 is TGCGGCGTTCGGACAGGGGGTTACGAGACCCAGTACTTC. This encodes CGVRTGGYETQYF.

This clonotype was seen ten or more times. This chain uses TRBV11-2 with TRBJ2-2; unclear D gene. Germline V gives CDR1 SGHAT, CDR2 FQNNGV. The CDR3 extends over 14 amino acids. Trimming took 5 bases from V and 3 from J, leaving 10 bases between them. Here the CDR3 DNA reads TGTGCCAGCAGCCCTGGGTCCTACACCGGGGAGCTGTTTTTT. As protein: CASSPGSYTGELFF. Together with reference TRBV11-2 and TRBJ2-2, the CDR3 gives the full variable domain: EAGVAQSPRYKIIEKRQSVAFWCNPISGHATLYWYQQILGQGPKLLIQFQNNGVVDDSQLPKDRFSAERLKGVDSTLKIQPAKLEDSAVYLCASSPGSYTGELFFGEGSRLTVL.

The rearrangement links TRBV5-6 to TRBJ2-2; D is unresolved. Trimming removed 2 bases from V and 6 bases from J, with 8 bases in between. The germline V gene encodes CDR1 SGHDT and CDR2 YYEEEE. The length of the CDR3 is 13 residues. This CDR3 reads CASSFGFSGELFF. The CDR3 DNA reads TGTGCCAGCAGCTTCGGATTCTCCGGGGAGCTGTTTTTT.

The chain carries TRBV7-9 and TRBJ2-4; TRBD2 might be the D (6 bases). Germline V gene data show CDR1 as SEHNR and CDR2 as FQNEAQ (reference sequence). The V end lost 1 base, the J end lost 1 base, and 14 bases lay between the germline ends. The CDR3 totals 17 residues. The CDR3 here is CASSLGWGDRAKNIQYF. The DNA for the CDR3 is TGTGCCAGCAGCTTAGGTTGGGGGGATAGGGCCAAAAACATTCAGTACTTC.

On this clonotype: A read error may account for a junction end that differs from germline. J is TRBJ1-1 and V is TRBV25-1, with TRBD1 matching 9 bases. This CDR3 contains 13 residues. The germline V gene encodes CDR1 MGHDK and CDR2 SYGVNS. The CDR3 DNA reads TGTGCCAGCAGTGCTACAGGGGGCACTGGAGCTTTCTTT. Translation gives CASSATGGTGAFF.

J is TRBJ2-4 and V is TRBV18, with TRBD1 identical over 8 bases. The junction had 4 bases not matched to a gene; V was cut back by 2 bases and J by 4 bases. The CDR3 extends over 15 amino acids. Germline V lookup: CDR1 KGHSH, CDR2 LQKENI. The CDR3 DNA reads TGTGCCAGCTCACCAACGACAGGGGTGAAAAACATTCAGTACTTC. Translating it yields CASSPTTGVKNIQYF. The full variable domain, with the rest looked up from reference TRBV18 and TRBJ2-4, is NAGVMQNPRHLVRRRGQEARLRCSPMKGHSHVYWYRQLPEEGLKFMVYLQKENIIDESGMPKERFSAEFPKEGPSILRIQQVVRGDSAAYFCASSPTTGVKNIQYFGAGTRLSVL.

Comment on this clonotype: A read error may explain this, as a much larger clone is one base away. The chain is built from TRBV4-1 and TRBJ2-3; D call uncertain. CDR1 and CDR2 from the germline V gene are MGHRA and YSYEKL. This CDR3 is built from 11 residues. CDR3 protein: CASSPGNTRYF. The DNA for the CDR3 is TGCGCCAGCAGCCCAGGCAATACGCGGTATTTT.

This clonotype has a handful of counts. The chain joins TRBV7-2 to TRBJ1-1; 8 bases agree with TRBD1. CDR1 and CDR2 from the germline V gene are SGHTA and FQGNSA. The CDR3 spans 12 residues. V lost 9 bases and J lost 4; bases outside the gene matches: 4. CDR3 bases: TGTGCCAGTCGGACAGGGATCACTGAAGCTTTCTTT. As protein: CASRTGITEAFF.

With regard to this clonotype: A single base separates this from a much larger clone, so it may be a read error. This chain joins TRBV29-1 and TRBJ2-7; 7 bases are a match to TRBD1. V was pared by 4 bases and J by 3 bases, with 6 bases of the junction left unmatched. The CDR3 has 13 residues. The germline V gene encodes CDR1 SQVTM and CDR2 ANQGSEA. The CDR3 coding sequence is TGCAGCGTTGTCGGGACAGTGGGCTACGAGCAGTACTTC. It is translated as CSVVGTVGYEQYF.